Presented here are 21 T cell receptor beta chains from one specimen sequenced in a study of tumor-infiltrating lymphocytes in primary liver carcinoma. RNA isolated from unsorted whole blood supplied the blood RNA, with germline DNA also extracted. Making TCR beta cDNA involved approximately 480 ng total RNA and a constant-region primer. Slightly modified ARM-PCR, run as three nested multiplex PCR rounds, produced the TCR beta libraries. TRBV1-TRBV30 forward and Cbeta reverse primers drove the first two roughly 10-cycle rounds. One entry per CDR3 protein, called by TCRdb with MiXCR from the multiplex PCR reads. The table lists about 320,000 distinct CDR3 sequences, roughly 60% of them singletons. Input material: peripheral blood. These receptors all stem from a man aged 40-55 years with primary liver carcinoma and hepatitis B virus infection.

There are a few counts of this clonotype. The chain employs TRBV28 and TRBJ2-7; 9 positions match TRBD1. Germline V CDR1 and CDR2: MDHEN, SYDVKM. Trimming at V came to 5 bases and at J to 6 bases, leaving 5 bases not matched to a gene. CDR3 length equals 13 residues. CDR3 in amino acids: CASSPGTGPEQYF. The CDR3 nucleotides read TGTGCCAGCAGTCCCGGGACAGGGCCCGAGCAGTACTTC.

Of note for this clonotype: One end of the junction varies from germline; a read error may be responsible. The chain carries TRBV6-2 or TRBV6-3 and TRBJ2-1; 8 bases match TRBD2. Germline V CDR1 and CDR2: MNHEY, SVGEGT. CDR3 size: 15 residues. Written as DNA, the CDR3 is TGTACCAGCGGCCGTTTAGCGGGAACCTACAATGAGCAGTTCTTC. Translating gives CTSGRLAGTYNEQFF.

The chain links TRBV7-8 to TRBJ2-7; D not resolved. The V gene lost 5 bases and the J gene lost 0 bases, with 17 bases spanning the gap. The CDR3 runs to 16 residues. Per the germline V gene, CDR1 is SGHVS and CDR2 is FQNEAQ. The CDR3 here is CASSPMNGRDSYEQYF. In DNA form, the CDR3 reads TGTGCCAGCAGCCCCATGAATGGCAGAGACTCCTACGAGCAGTACTTC.

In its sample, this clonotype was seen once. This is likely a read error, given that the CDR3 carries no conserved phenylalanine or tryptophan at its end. CDR3 coding DNA: TGTGTCAGTCAGGGGGAGGGATACAATGAGCAGTTCTCC. Translation: CVSQGEGYNEQFS. The chain links TRBV10-3 to TRBJ2-1; D could derive from TRBD1 or TRBD2 (7 bases each). Per germline, CDR1 ENHRY and CDR2 SYGVKD. This CDR3 comprises 13 residues.

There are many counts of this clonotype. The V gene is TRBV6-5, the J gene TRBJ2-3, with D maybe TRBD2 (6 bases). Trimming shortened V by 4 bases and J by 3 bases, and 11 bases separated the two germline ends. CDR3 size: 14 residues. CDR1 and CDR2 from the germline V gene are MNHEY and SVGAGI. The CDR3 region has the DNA TGTGCCAGCAGTTCGGGACTGCTTACAGATACGCAGTATTTT. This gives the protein CASSSGLLTDTQYF.

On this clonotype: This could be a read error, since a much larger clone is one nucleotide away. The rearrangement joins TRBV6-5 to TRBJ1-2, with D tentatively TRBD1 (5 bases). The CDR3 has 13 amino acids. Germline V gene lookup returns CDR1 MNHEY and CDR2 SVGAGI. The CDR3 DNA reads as TGTGCCAGCAGCTCCGAGGGGAGATATGACTACACCTTC. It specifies CASSSEGRYDYTF.

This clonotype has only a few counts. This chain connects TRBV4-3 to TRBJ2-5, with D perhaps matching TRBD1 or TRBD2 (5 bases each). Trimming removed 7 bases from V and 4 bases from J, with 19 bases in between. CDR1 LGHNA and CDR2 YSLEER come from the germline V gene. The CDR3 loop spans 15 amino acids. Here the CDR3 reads CASIPSGRALETQYF. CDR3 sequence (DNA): TGCGCCAGCATCCCATCGGGACGTGCGTTAGAGACCCAGTACTTC.

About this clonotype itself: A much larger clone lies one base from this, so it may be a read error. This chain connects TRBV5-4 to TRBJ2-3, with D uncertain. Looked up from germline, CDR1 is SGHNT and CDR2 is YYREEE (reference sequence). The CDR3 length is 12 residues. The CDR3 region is CASTLDTDTQYF. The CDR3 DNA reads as TGTGCCAGCACCTTGGATACAGATACGCAGTATTTT.

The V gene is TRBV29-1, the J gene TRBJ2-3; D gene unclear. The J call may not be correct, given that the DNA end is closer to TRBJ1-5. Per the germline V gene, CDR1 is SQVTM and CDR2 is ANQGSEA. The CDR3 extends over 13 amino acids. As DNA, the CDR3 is TGCAATGTTGAGGCAGAAAGCTCAGATACCCAGCATTTT. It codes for CNVEAESSDTQHF.

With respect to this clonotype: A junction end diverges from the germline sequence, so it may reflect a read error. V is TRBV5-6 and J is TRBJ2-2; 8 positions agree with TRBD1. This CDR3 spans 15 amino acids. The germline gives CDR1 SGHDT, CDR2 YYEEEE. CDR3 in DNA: TGTGCCAGCAGCTTAGACACAGGGGGTTCCGGGAAGCTGTTTTTT. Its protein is CASSLDTGGSGKLFF.

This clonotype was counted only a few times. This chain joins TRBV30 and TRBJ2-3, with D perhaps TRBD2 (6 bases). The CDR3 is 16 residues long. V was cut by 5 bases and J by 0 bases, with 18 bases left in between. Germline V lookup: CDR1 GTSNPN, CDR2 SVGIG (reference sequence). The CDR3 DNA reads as TGTGCCTGGGGTTCTCGGGAGAAGGCTAGCACAGATACGCAGTATTTT. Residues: CAWGSREKASTDTQYF.

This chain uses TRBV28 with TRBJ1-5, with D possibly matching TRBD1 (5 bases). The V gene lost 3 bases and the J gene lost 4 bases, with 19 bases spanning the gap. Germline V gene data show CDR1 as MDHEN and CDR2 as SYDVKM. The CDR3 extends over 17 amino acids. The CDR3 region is CASSFFNNRRMNQPQHF. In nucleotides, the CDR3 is TGTGCCAGCAGTTTCTTCAATAACAGGAGAATGAATCAGCCCCAGCATTTT.

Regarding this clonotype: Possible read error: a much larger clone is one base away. This CDR3 is CVSSGGLSYEQYF. CDR3 DNA sequence: TGTGTCAGCAGTGGCGGCCTTTCCTACGAGCAGTACTTC. This rearrangement joins TRBV6-1 to TRBJ2-7; D is ambiguous. This CDR3 spans 13 amino acids. CDR1 is MNHNS, CDR2 SASEGT, per germline.

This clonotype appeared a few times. In DNA, the CDR3 is TGTGCCAGCAGCTTAACCCCGGGGCTCGAGCAGTACTTC. As protein: CASSLTPGLEQYF. The V call is TRBV7-9, the J call TRBJ2-7; D is possibly TRBD1 or TRBD2 (5 bases each). V was pared by 2 bases and J by 6 bases, with 11 bases between. Germline-derived CDR1 and CDR2 are SEHNR and FQNEAQ (reference sequence). The CDR3 loop spans 13 amino acids.

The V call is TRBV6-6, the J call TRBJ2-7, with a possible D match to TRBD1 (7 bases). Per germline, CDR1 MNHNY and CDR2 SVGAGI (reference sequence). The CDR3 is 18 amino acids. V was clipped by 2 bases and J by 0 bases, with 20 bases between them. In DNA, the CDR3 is TGTGCCAGCAGTTACCCTAGCGAGACAGGGCTCCTCTCCTACGAGCAGTACTTC. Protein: CASSYPSETGLLSYEQYF.

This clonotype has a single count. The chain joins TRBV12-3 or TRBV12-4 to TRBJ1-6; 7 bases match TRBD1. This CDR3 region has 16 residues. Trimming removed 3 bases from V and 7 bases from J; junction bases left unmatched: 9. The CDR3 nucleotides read TGTGCCAGCAGTTTGGTGGATAGGGGGCGGAATTCACCCCTCCACTTT. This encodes CASSLVDRGRNSPLHF.

CDR3 DNA: TGTGCCAGCACCCAAACCGGGACAGGCATTGGCTACACCTTC. It codes for CASTQTGTGIGYTF. V gene TRBV28 combines with J gene TRBJ1-2, with 8 positions matching TRBD1. CDR1 and CDR2 (germline): MDHEN, SYDVKM. There are 14 residues in the CDR3. Losses at the gene ends were 7 bases for V and 7 bases for J; bases not matched to a gene: 11.

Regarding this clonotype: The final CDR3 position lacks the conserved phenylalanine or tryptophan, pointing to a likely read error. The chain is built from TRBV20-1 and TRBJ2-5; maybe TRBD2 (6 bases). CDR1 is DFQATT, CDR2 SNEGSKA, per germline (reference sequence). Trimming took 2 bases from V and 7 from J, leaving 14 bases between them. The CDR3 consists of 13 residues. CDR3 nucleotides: TGCAGTGCTAGACTCCAGGAGGGGAGGACCCAGTACCTC. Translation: CSARLQEGRTQYL.

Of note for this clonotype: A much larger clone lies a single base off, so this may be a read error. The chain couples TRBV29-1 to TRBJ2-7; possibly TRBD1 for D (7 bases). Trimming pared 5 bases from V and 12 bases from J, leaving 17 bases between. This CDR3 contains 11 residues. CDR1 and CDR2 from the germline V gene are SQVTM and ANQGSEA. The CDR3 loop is CSVSKEGQTYF. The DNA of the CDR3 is TGCAGCGTTTCGAAGGAGGGACAGACGTACTTC.

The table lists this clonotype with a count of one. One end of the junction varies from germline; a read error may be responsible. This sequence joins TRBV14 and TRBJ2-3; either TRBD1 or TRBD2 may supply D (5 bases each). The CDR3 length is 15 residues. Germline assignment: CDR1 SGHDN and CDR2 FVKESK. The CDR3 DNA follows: TGTGCCAGCAGCCGGCAGGGACCCCGCACAGATACGCGGTATTTT. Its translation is CASSRQGPRTDTRYF.

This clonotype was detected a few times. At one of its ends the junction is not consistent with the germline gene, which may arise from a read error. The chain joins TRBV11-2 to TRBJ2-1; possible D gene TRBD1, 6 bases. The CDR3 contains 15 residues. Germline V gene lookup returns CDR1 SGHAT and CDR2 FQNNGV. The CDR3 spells CASSIDRSSYNEQSF. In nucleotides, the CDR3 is TGTGCCAGCAGCATCGACAGGAGCTCCTACAATGAGCAGTCCTTC.